These 27 T cell receptor beta chains came from one sample sequenced in a study of T cells in Graves' hyperthyroidism and ophthalmopathy. Authors of the study amplified TCR beta CDR3 regions from RNA transcripts. During a first-round RT-PCR of the TCR CDR3, the HTBI primer set was used. TCRdb re-called the multiplex PCR reads with MiXCR, one entry per CDR3 protein. The table includes about 690,000 distinct CDR3 sequences, around 15% detected once. Sequenced: blood. The receptors here all came from a man between 45 and 60 years old with Graves' hyperthyroidism.

This clonotype was detected many times. This rearrangement joins TRBV7-2 to TRBJ2-5; 9 bases align to TRBD1. The CDR3 runs to 15 residues. V trimming: 1 base; J trimming: 4 bases; junction bases outside the gene matches: 4. Germline CDR1 SGHTA, CDR2 FQGNSA. CDR3 sequence: CASSLGQGDRETQYF. CDR3 coding DNA: TGTGCCAGCAGCTTAGGACAGGGGGATCGAGAGACCCAGTACTTC.

This clonotype was picked up many times. The chain is built from TRBV27 and TRBJ2-1, with 13 bases lining up with TRBD2. The CDR3 has 15 residues. CDR1 and CDR2 from the germline V gene are MNHEY and SMNVEV (reference sequence). J was trimmed by 7 bases and V by 8 bases; bases with no gene match: 8. The CDR3 sequence: CASGPGLAGENEQFF. CDR3 in DNA: TGTGCCAGCGGCCCTGGACTAGCGGGAGAGAATGAGCAGTTCTTC.

This clonotype was picked up many times. The CDR3 protein is CASSLRGAGSTDTQYF. The CDR3 DNA reads TGTGCCAGCAGTTTAAGGGGGGCGGGAAGCACAGATACGCAGTATTTT. The chain is built from TRBV28 and TRBJ2-3, with D perhaps assigned TRBD1 or TRBD2 (6 bases each). The length of the CDR3 is 16 residues. The germline V gene encodes CDR1 MDHEN and CDR2 SYDVKM. V was pared by 2 bases and J by 0 bases, with 12 bases between.

This clonotype was found a few times. The V gene is TRBV6-2 or TRBV6-3, the J gene TRBJ1-1; D gene ambiguous. Trimming left V 4 bases short and J 10 bases short, with 19 bases between. This CDR3 comprises 14 residues. CDR1 MNHEY and CDR2 SVGEGT come from the germline V gene. CDR3 in amino acids: CASSFRTARRGAFF. CDR3 DNA: TGTGCCAGCAGTTTCCGGACCGCCCGACGTGGAGCTTTCTTT.

Notes on this clonotype: This may stem from a read error, because a much larger clone lies one nucleotide away. CDR3 protein: CAISNNRYYGYTF. For the CDR3, the DNA is TGTGCCATCAGTAACAACAGATACTATGGCTACACCTTC. This chain uses TRBV10-3 with TRBJ1-2; D gene ambiguous. The CDR3 sequence is 13 residues long. Trimming stripped 5 bases from V and 3 bases from J, with 10 bases between. Looked up from germline, CDR1 is ENHRY and CDR2 is SYGVKD.

Here the CDR3 reads CASSSYRGGTSGRRSSYEQYF. The CDR3 nucleotides read TGTGCCAGCAGCTCCTACAGAGGCGGGACTAGCGGGAGACGGAGCTCCTACGAGCAGTACTTC. The rearrangement joins TRBV7-8 to TRBJ2-7; TRBD2 matches at 14 bases. There are 21 residues in the CDR3. Germline V gives CDR1 SGHVS, CDR2 FQNEAQ. The V and J ends lost 4 bases and 0 bases, in that order; junction bases with no gene match: 17.

This clonotype was counted many times. The gene calls are TRBV28 and TRBJ2-2; tentatively, D is TRBD2 (6 bases). V lost 7 bases, J lost 6 bases, and 12 bases lay in between. This CDR3 spans 13 amino acids. The germline gives CDR1 MDHEN, CDR2 SYDVKM. CDR3 amino acids: CASINSGAGELFF. The CDR3 DNA sequence: TGTGCCAGCATCAACTCGGGGGCCGGGGAGCTGTTTTTT. Using reference TRBV28 and TRBJ2-2 for the parts outside the CDR3, the full variable domain is DVKVTQSSRYLVKRTGEKVFLECVQDMDHENMFWYRQDPGLGLRLIYFSYDVKMKEKGDIPEGYSVSREKKERFSLILESASTNQTSMYLCASINSGAGELFFGEGSRLTVL.

The V and J genes are TRBV20-1 and TRBJ2-1; 15 bases fit TRBD2. V lost 4 bases, J lost 1 base, and 2 bases stayed unmatched. Germline V gene sequence: CDR1 DFQATT, CDR2 SNEGSKA (reference sequence). The CDR3 sequence is 16 residues long. This chain's CDR3 is CSAKGTSGRSYNEQFF. The CDR3 nucleotides read TGCAGTGCTAAAGGGACTAGCGGGAGGTCCTACAATGAGCAGTTCTTC.

This chain links TRBV12-3 or TRBV12-4 with TRBJ2-1, with no clear D. The CDR3 spans 17 residues. V was shortened by 6 bases and J by 4 bases, with 22 bases between the two germline ends. CDR3 amino acids: CASSSLDSSPFYNEQFF. The CDR3 bases are TGTGCCAGCAGCTCCCTCGACTCCTCCCCCTTTTACAATGAGCAGTTCTTC.

The chain uses TRBV20-1 and TRBJ2-7; D is unclear. Germline-derived CDR1 and CDR2 are DFQATT and SNEGSKA (reference sequence). The CDR3 has 13 amino acids. V lost 2 bases, J lost 4 bases, and 12 bases lay in between. CDR3 sequence (DNA): TGCAGTGCTAGACAGGCTAATCGGTACGAGCAGTACTTC. This gives the protein CSARQANRYEQYF.

This clonotype was detected ten times or more. This sequence joins TRBV5-1 and TRBJ1-1; D gene uncertain. The V end was cut by 2 bases, the J end by 4 bases, with 15 bases between. This CDR3 is built from 15 residues. In germline, CDR1 is SGHRS, CDR2 YFSETQ. The CDR3 bases are TGCGCCAGCAGCTTTCAAACAACGCCCTCCACTGAAGCTTTCTTT. Protein product: CASSFQTTPSTEAFF. The full variable domain, completed using reference TRBV5-1 and TRBJ1-1, is KAGVTQTPRYLIKTRGQQVTLSCSPISGHRSVSWYQQTPGQGLQFLFEYFSETQRNKGNFPGRFSGRQFSNSRSEMNVSTLELGDSALYLCASSFQTTPSTEAFFGQGTRLTVV.

The rearrangement links TRBV7-2 to TRBJ2-1; 10 positions match TRBD2. Trimming at V came to 4 bases and at J to 1 base, leaving 7 bases not matched to a gene. CDR1 is SGHTA, CDR2 FQGNSA, per germline. The CDR3 loop spans 17 amino acids. CDR3 loop: CASSSLAGVSSYNEQFF. DNA of the CDR3: TGTGCCAGCAGCTCTCTAGCGGGAGTAAGTTCCTACAATGAGCAGTTCTTC.

The CDR3 DNA sequence: TGTGCCAGCAGTTCAAAGACAGGACATCGCTTGGTGTTTGGGGAAAAACTGTTTTTT. Translating it yields CASSSKTGHRLVFGEKLFF. V and J are TRBV6-5 and TRBJ1-4; maybe TRBD1 (6 bases). CDR3 length: 19 residues. From germline, CDR1 is MNHEY and CDR2 SVGAGI. V was trimmed by 4 bases and J by 8 bases, leaving 29 bases between them.

V and J are TRBV12-3 or TRBV12-4 and TRBJ2-3; D unresolved. The V end lost 5 bases, the J end lost 5 bases, and 11 bases lay between the germline ends. The CDR3 extends over 13 amino acids. The CDR3 loop is CASSVEVLDTQYF. The CDR3 bases are TGTGCCAGCAGTGTCGAAGTTTTAGATACGCAGTATTTT.

This clonotype was counted a few times. The chain recombines TRBV5-1 with TRBJ2-1; tentatively, D is TRBD2 (6 bases). The CDR3 runs to 15 residues. V was trimmed by 1 base and J by 5 bases, leaving 13 bases between them. Germline CDR1 and CDR2: SGHRS and YFSETQ. The CDR3 loop reads CASSLMIAANNEQFF. CDR3 in DNA: TGCGCCAGCAGCTTGATGATAGCGGCAAACAATGAGCAGTTCTTC.

This clonotype is a singleton in its sample. The rearrangement uses TRBV28 and TRBJ1-5, with a possible D match to TRBD1 (5 bases). The CDR3 runs 14 residues. Germline V gene sequence: CDR1 MDHEN, CDR2 SYDVKM. Trimming took off 6 bases at V and 6 bases at J, with 15 bases between the two ends. In nucleotides, the CDR3 is TGTGCCAGCAGGGTGGCGGGGGGTCTTCAGCCCCAGCATTTT. It encodes CASRVAGGLQPQHF.

CDR3 nucleotides: TGTGCCAGCAGTCAACCGGGACAGGGCGTCTTTTATGGCTACACCTTC. It yields the protein CASSQPGQGVFYGYTF. The genes are TRBV28 and TRBJ1-2, with 9 bases fitting TRBD1. The germline V gene encodes CDR1 MDHEN and CDR2 SYDVKM. The CDR3 sequence is 16 residues long. The J segment lost 5 bases and the V segment lost 5 bases, leaving 12 bases of the junction unmatched.

The CDR3 nucleotides are TGTGCCATCAGTAATCTAGCGGGAGGGTACACAGATACGCAGTATTTT. Protein: CAISNLAGGYTDTQYF. The rearrangement uses TRBV10-3 and TRBJ2-3, with 12 bases matching TRBD2. Germline CDR1 is ENHRY and CDR2 is SYGVKD. The CDR3 extends over 16 amino acids. V was pared by 5 bases and J by 2 bases, with 5 bases of the junction left unmatched.

This clonotype was detected ten times or more. This chain connects TRBV3-1 to TRBJ2-2; D perhaps matches TRBD2 (6 bases). CDR1 is LGHDT, CDR2 YNNKEL, per germline (reference sequence). V gave up 7 bases and J gave up 9 bases, with 27 bases separating them. This CDR3 has 17 residues. The CDR3 region has the DNA TGTGCCAGCAAACAAACAGGAACGACCGGACTAATCAGGGAGCTGTTTTTT. It is translated as CASKQTGTTGLIRELFF.

The chain links TRBV29-1 to TRBJ1-1; 11 bases are shared with TRBD1. J lost 3 bases, V lost 6 bases, and 3 bases had no gene match. This CDR3 contains 13 residues. From germline, CDR1 is SQVTM and CDR2 ANQGSEA. CDR3 nucleotides: TGCAGCGTGGGGGACAGGGGGGACACTGAAGCTTTCTTT. This sequence encodes CSVGDRGDTEAFF.

This chain connects TRBV11-2 to TRBJ2-3, with TRBD2 matching 11 bases. The junction had 7 bases not matched to a gene; V was cut back by 3 bases and J by 2 bases. This CDR3 is built from 17 residues. Germline CDR1 and CDR2: SGHAT and FQNNGV. This CDR3 is CASSLSGTSGLTDTQYF. The CDR3 DNA reads as TGTGCCAGCAGCTTGTCCGGGACTAGCGGCCTCACAGATACGCAGTATTTT.

V usage is TRBV5-1 and J usage is TRBJ1-1; no clear D gene. Trimming removed 4 bases at V and 5 bases at J, with 18 bases between. Germline V gene lookup returns CDR1 SGHRS and CDR2 YFSETQ. The length of the CDR3 is 15 residues. The CDR3 here is CASSLGRGGGTEAFF. The CDR3 DNA is TGCGCCAGCAGCCTCGGACGGGGTGGAGGGACTGAAGCTTTCTTT.

The chain combines TRBV4-1 with TRBJ2-2; 14 bases match TRBD2. Looked up from germline, CDR1 is MGHRA and CDR2 is YSYEKL. The ends lost 3 bases at V and 1 base at J; junction bases unmatched: 1. This CDR3 comprises 17 residues. CDR3 loop: CASSQGTSGRNTGELFF. Here the CDR3 DNA reads TGCGCCAGCAGCCAGGGGACTAGCGGGAGGAACACCGGGGAGCTGTTTTTT.

This clonotype was counted at least ten times. The V gene is TRBV24-1, the J gene TRBJ2-3, with TRBD1 matching 12 bases. With 2 bases clipped from V and 4 bases from J, the junction kept 6 bases outside the gene matches. The CDR3 is made up of 17 amino acids. The V gene's germline CDR1 is KGHDR and CDR2 SFDVKD. The CDR3 sequence: CATSDSSGQGAPDTQYF. In DNA, the CDR3 is TGTGCCACCAGTGATTCTTCGGGACAGGGGGCCCCAGATACGCAGTATTTT.

As for this clonotype: Relative to the germline gene, one junction end is altered; a read error may explain this. CDR3 amino acids: CAVSDPREDYNEQFF. The CDR3 bases are TGTGCCGTCAGTGACCCCAGGGAAGACTACAATGAGCAGTTCTTC. The J gene is TRBJ2-1, the V gene TRBV10-3; TRBD1 is a possible D gene (5 bases). From germline, CDR1 is ENHRY and CDR2 SYGVKD. This CDR3 has 15 residues.

Ten or more counts support this clonotype. V gene TRBV25-1 combines with J gene TRBJ2-3; TRBD1 agrees at 8 bases. J lost 4 bases, V lost 4 bases, and 10 bases had no gene match. Germline loops: CDR1 MGHDK, CDR2 SYGVNS. The CDR3 runs to 16 residues. The CDR3 loop is CASSVDRGRGPDTQYF. Here the CDR3 DNA reads TGTGCCAGCAGTGTAGACAGGGGAAGGGGCCCAGATACGCAGTATTTT.

This clonotype was counted at least ten times. The CDR3 region is CASRRQGGDNSPLHF. The CDR3 DNA follows: TGTGCCAGCAGGAGACAGGGAGGAGACAATTCACCCCTCCACTTT. J is TRBJ1-6 and V is TRBV27; TRBD1 agrees at 7 bases. V lost 6 bases, J lost 7 bases, and 9 bases stayed unmatched. The CDR3 length is 15 residues. Germline lookup yields CDR1 MNHEY and CDR2 SMNVEV (reference sequence).